The 30 T cell receptor beta chains reported below all come from one sample, sequenced in a study of blood T cell repertoires in COVID-19. The protocol was immunoSEQ multiplex PCR, while the TCRdb copy is restricted to in-frame clones and leaves out a portion. The table records approximately 270,000 clones, around 88% of them present only once. The material sequenced was peripheral blood. These receptors all come from a man under 40 with acute or convalescent COVID-19.

In regard to this clone: This sample includes further DNA sequences coding for the same CDR3. This chain connects TRBV6-5 to TRBJ2-7, with D possibly being TRBD1 (6 bases). This CDR3 contains 14 residues. Germline V CDR1 and CDR2: MNHEY, SVGAGI. V lost 0 bases and J lost 1, with 7 bases in between. The CDR3, as DNA: TGTGCCAGCAGTTACTCACAGGGATCCTACGAGCAGTACTTC. Translating gives CASSYSQGSYEQYF.

This clone has more than one count but fewer than ten. This chain joins TRBV18 and TRBJ2-7; 7 bases fit TRBD1. The V segment lost 4 bases and the J segment 0 bases; nucleotides outside the gene matches: 3. Germline loops: CDR1 KGHSH, CDR2 LQKENI. This CDR3 spans 14 amino acids. The CDR3 protein is CASSRGTDSYEQYF. CDR3 nucleotide sequence: TGTGCCAGCTCACGAGGGACAGACTCCTACGAGCAGTACTTC.

The chain couples TRBV5-4 to TRBJ1-4; 7 positions agree with TRBD1. CDR1 and CDR2 from the germline V gene are SGHNT and YYREEE (reference sequence). After removal of 4 bases from V and 6 bases from J, the junction contained 9 bases not matched to a gene. The CDR3 runs 15 residues. The DNA of the CDR3 is TGTGCCAGCAGCACAAGACAGGGTCTAGATGAAAAACTGTTTTTT. It translates to CASSTRQGLDEKLFF.

The J gene is TRBJ1-1, the V gene TRBV5-5; no clear D gene. The CDR3 has 12 amino acids. Germline V gene sequence: CDR1 SGHKS, CDR2 YYEKEE (reference sequence). V was clipped by 6 bases and J by 1 base, with 7 bases between them. This chain's CDR3 is CASMAGNTEAFF. CDR3 DNA sequence: TGTGCCAGCATGGCAGGGAACACTGAAGCTTTCTTT.

J is TRBJ2-2 and V is TRBV5-1; possibly TRBD2 for D (6 bases). This CDR3 comprises 14 residues. The V gene lost 4 bases and the J gene lost 6 bases, with 13 bases spanning the gap. CDR1 and CDR2 from the germline V gene are SGHRS and YFSETQ. CDR3 sequence reads: CASSLKERAGELFF. The CDR3 DNA sequence: TGCGCCAGCAGCCTAAAGGAGCGGGCCGGGGAGCTGTTTTTT.

The rearrangement links TRBV13 to TRBJ1-3; 7 nucleotides line up with TRBD1. The CDR3 consists of 14 residues. V trimming: 0 bases; J trimming: 4 bases; junction bases outside the gene matches: 0. Looked up from germline, CDR1 is PRHDT and CDR2 is FYEKMQ (reference sequence). CDR3 bases: TGTGCCAGCAGCTTAGGGACAGGGGGAAACACCATATATTTT. Its translation: CASSLGTGGNTIYF.

The rearrangement joins TRBV6-6 to TRBJ2-1, with a tentative D call TRBD1 (6 bases). The CDR3 contains 12 residues. CDR1 and CDR2 from the germline V gene are MNHNY and SVGAGI (reference sequence). The V and J ends lost 6 bases and 9 bases respectively, with 12 bases between them. The CDR3 DNA reads as TGTGCCAGCAGACAGGGTCCCACTGAGCAGTTCTTC. Translating gives CASRQGPTEQFF.

V usage is TRBV12-3 or TRBV12-4 and J usage is TRBJ2-1; perhaps TRBD1 as D (6 bases). With 5 bases removed from V and 8 bases from J, the gap between germline ends came to 13 bases. The CDR3 covers 13 residues. The CDR3 here is CASSLIQGYEQFF. The DNA of the CDR3 is TGTGCCAGCAGTCTCATACAGGGATATGAGCAGTTCTTC.

The CDR3: CASSQDSTGELFF. The CDR3 DNA reads as TGTGCCAGCAGCCAAGATAGCACCGGGGAGCTGTTTTTT. This chain connects TRBV3-1 (or the pseudogene TRBV3-2) to TRBJ2-2; D is ambiguous. The CDR3 loop spans 13 amino acids. V lost 0 bases and J 4 bases, leaving 3 bases between the germline ends. Germline V gives CDR1 LGHDT, CDR2 YNNKEL (reference sequence).

As for this clone: One end of the junction is discordant with germline, which a read error may explain. The rearrangement links TRBV7-7 to TRBJ2-7; TRBD2 matches 8 bases. Germline V gene data show CDR1 as SSHAT and CDR2 as FNYEAQ (reference sequence). The CDR3 spans 15 residues. The CDR3 bases are TGTGCTAGCAGCTTACGGCGGGGGGACCCCTACGAGCAGTACTTC. Translated, it gives CASSLRRGDPYEQYF.

The chain couples TRBV28 to TRBJ1-4; 10 nucleotides agree with TRBD1. This CDR3 has 14 residues. Germline values: CDR1 MDHEN, CDR2 SYDVKM. V was pared by 10 bases and J by 10 bases, with 12 bases of the junction left unmatched. The CDR3 nucleotides are TGTGCCACATGGGAGGGACAGGGGATAGGAAAACTGTTTTTT. Its protein product is CATWEGQGIGKLFF. The whole variable domain, remainder taken from reference TRBV28 and TRBJ1-4, is DVKVTQSSRYLVKRTGEKVFLECVQDMDHENMFWYRQDPGLGLRLIYFSYDVKMKEKGDIPEGYSVSREKKERFSLILESASTNQTSMYLCATWEGQGIGKLFFGSGTQLSVL.

The chain carries TRBV28 and TRBJ2-5; TRBD1 is a possible D gene (7 bases). Germline assignment: CDR1 MDHEN and CDR2 SYDVKM. Trimming shortened V by 7 bases and J by 5 bases, and 14 bases separated the two germline ends. The CDR3 extends over 13 amino acids. The CDR3 region has the DNA TGTGCCAGCACCAAGACAGGGAGGGAGACCCAGTACTTC. Protein: CASTKTGRETQYF.

V is TRBV11-2 and J is TRBJ1-4, with D hard to call. The germline V and J ends were trimmed by 1 base and 5 bases, with 17 bases remaining between them. Germline V lookup: CDR1 SGHAT, CDR2 FQNNGV. The CDR3 is 17 residues long. The CDR3 DNA reads as TGTGCCAGCAGCTTAGGCCAAATTGGCAGAACAAATGAAAAACTGTTTTTT. Translation gives CASSLGQIGRTNEKLFF.

The rearrangement uses TRBV28 and TRBJ1-5; 8 positions agree with TRBD1. CDR3 length: 12 residues. The V gene's germline CDR1 is MDHEN and CDR2 SYDVKM. V lost 8 bases and J lost 9; bases outside the gene matches: 6. The CDR3 loop is CASAGGVRPQHF. The CDR3 coding sequence is TGTGCCAGCGCAGGGGGCGTTCGGCCCCAGCATTTT.

The chain recombines TRBV21-1 with TRBJ2-1; the D call TRBD2 from the table was never checked on the DNA. TRBV21-1 is a documented pseudogene. The CDR3 totals 17 residues. DNA for the CDR3: TGTGCCAGCAGCAAGAGAAGGAGAATAATTCCCTACAATGAGCAGTTCTTC. Translation gives CASSKRRRIIPYNEQFF.

The V gene is TRBV28, the J gene TRBJ1-5; D ambiguous. Trimming stripped 6 bases from V and 9 bases from J, with 12 bases between. The CDR3 runs to 12 residues. Germline V gene lookup returns CDR1 MDHEN and CDR2 SYDVKM. CDR3 sequence reads: CASSLRLGPQHF. DNA of the CDR3: TGTGCCAGCAGCCTGCGCCTAGGGCCCCAGCATTTT.

The chain links TRBV5-1 to TRBJ2-5; 11 bases agree with TRBD2. With V trimmed by 1 base and J by 0 bases, 2 bases remained unmatched. This CDR3 contains 16 residues. Germline V lookup: CDR1 SGHRS, CDR2 YFSETQ. CDR3 loop: CASSLLAGGYQETQYF. As DNA, the CDR3 is TGCGCCAGCAGCTTGCTAGCGGGGGGCTACCAAGAGACCCAGTACTTC.

The V call is TRBV2, the J call TRBJ1-3; TRBD1 is a possible D gene (5 bases). Germline loops: CDR1 SNHLY, CDR2 FYNNEI. Trimming took off 4 bases at V and 4 bases at J, with 14 bases between the two ends. This CDR3 has 15 residues. The CDR3 DNA follows: TGTGCCAGCAGTGCTAGTGCGACAGTAGGAAACACCATATATTTT. Translation: CASSASATVGNTIYF.

The chain is built from TRBV4-1 and TRBJ1-2; no clear D gene. The CDR3 is 15 amino acids. The V gene's germline CDR1 is MGHRA and CDR2 YSYEKL. Trimming shortened V by 1 base and J by 4 bases, and 13 bases separated the two germline ends. The CDR3 DNA is TGCGCCAGCAGCCAAGTTTCCAGGCCTTCCTATGGCTACACCTTC. Translating gives CASSQVSRPSYGYTF.

The V and J genes are TRBV6-6 and TRBJ2-7; 9 nucleotides match TRBD1. After removal of 6 bases from V and 2 bases from J, the junction contained 8 bases not matched to a gene. This CDR3 spans 15 amino acids. Germline V gene lookup returns CDR1 MNHNY and CDR2 SVGAGI (reference sequence). The CDR3 loop is CASRWTGANPYEQYF. The CDR3 nucleotides read TGTGCCAGCAGGTGGACAGGGGCGAATCCCTACGAGCAGTACTTC.

V and J are TRBV9 and TRBJ1-1; D is ambiguous. The CDR3 runs 12 residues. V gave up 4 bases and J gave up 3 bases, with 7 bases separating them. From germline, CDR1 is SGDLS and CDR2 YYNGEE. The CDR3 bases are TGTGCCAGCAGCCTAGGAGACACTGAAGCTTTCTTT. Translating gives CASSLGDTEAFF.

The chain uses TRBV28 and TRBJ1-4, with D unresolved. Germline lookup yields CDR1 MDHEN and CDR2 SYDVKM. The CDR3 loop spans 15 amino acids. The germline V and J ends were trimmed by 4 bases and 8 bases, with 17 bases remaining between them. CDR3 nucleotide sequence: TGTGCCAGCAGTTCGCCCCAAGCCTTTCGGGAAAAACTGTTTTTT. This gives the protein CASSSPQAFREKLFF. Based on the CDR3 plus reference TRBV28 and TRBJ1-4, the full variable domain is DVKVTQSSRYLVKRTGEKVFLECVQDMDHENMFWYRQDPGLGLRLIYFSYDVKMKEKGDIPEGYSVSREKKERFSLILESASTNQTSMYLCASSSPQAFREKLFFGSGTQLSVL.

This rearrangement joins TRBV4-1 to TRBJ2-7; 7 nucleotides agree with TRBD1. Germline CDR1 reads MGHRA; CDR2 reads YSYEKL. The CDR3 totals 13 residues. J gave up 6 bases and V 4 bases, and 6 bases lay outside the gene matches. The CDR3 sequence: CASSRPQGFEQYF. The CDR3 DNA sequence: TGCGCCAGCAGCCGCCCACAGGGGTTCGAGCAGTACTTC.

This chain links TRBV5-8 with TRBJ2-7, with a weak D call TRBD2 (6 bases). Germline-derived CDR1 and CDR2 are SGHTS and YDEGEE. This CDR3 has 16 amino acids. With 6 bases removed from V and 2 bases from J, the gap between germline ends came to 21 bases. The CDR3 region has the DNA TGTGCCAGCATCTGGAGGGTCCGGGACGGCCCCTACGAGCAGTACTTC. It specifies CASIWRVRDGPYEQYF.

The V gene is TRBV4-1, the J gene TRBJ1-1; D might be TRBD1 (5 bases). CDR1 MGHRA and CDR2 YSYEKL come from the germline V gene. CDR3 length equals 15 residues. V gave up 1 base and J gave up 5 bases, with 14 bases separating them. CDR3 DNA: TGCGCCAGCAGCCAAGCGGTGAACGGGGGTACTGAAGCTTTCTTT. This encodes CASSQAVNGGTEAFF.

This clone was seen only once. The V gene is TRBV28, the J gene TRBJ1-1, with D possibly matching TRBD1 (6 bases). The CDR3 runs 14 residues. V was shortened by 3 bases and J by 5 bases, with 13 bases between the two germline ends. Germline V gene data show CDR1 as MDHEN and CDR2 as SYDVKM. DNA of the CDR3: TGTGCCAGCAGTTTCGGGGGGCTTAAGACTGAAGCTTTCTTT. Translated: CASSFGGLKTEAFF.

The chain carries TRBV5-6 and TRBJ2-5; D remains ambiguous. This CDR3 is built from 14 residues. V shed 4 bases and J shed 5 bases, with 15 bases lying between them. Germline lookup yields CDR1 SGHDT and CDR2 YYEEEE. Written as DNA, the CDR3 is TGTGCCAGCAGCCCAACGCACAGTAAGGAGACCCAGTACTTC. This translates into CASSPTHSKETQYF.

The rearrangement uses TRBV9 and TRBJ2-1; TRBD2 is a possible D gene (6 bases). Deletions cut 0 bases from V and 5 bases from J, with 12 bases between. The CDR3 is 15 residues long. The germline V gene has CDR1 SGDLS and CDR2 YYNGEE. The CDR3 DNA follows: TGTGCCAGCAGCGTAGGAACTAGCTTAAACAATGAGCAGTTCTTC. It specifies CASSVGTSLNNEQFF.

The V call is TRBV2, the J call TRBJ1-1, with TRBD1 identical over 7 bases. V gave up 6 bases and J gave up 0 bases; unmatched junction bases: 10. The CDR3 runs to 16 residues. Germline V CDR1 and CDR2: SNHLY, FYNNEI. The CDR3 DNA reads TGTGCCAGCAGGCCCCTTCAACAGGGGTTGAACACTGAAGCTTTCTTT. It is translated as CASRPLQQGLNTEAFF.

The rearrangement links TRBV11-2 to TRBJ2-7; possibly TRBD1 for D (6 bases). Germline CDR1 SGHAT, CDR2 FQNNGV. There are 15 residues in the CDR3. V gave up 5 bases and J gave up 6 bases, with 20 bases separating them. CDR3 in amino acids: CASSPLGAEPSEQYF. In nucleotides, the CDR3 is TGTGCCAGCAGCCCTCTGGGGGCAGAACCTAGCGAGCAGTACTTC.